This is a list of T cell receptor beta chains from one sample in a study of CD8 T cells in ankylosing spondylitis. TCRdb itself ran the 5' RACE reads through MiXCR, one entry per CDR3 protein. The table records roughly 150,000 distinct CDR3 sequences, roughly a third of them present only once. Input material: synovial fluid, either unsorted or a sorted T cell fraction (not recorded which). These receptors were obtained from a male donor with ankylosing spondylitis. Both conserved end residues are part of each CDR3. D genes are given only for firm matches. Some rows have no size entry. The others give once, few or many, or a class for an expanded clone.

TRBD1 NA TRBJ1-1 TRBV29-1 TGCAGCGTTGCACAGGGGGCAACTGAAGCTTTCTTT CSVAQGATEAFF
TRBD2 few TRBJ2-7 TRBV4-3 TGCGCCAGCAGCACGGGACTAGCGGGAGACGAGCAGTACTTC CASSTGLAGDEQYF
NA many TRBJ2-4 TRBV28 TGTGCCAGCAGCCCCCGGACGGCCAAAAACATTCAGTACTTC CASSPRTAKNIQYF
TRBD2 NA TRBJ2-3 TRBV13 TGTGCCAGCAGCTTATTCGGGAGGGAGACAGATACGCAGTATTTT CASSLFGRETDTQYF
TRBD1 once TRBJ2-6 TRBV27 TGTGCCAGCAGTTTCGACAGGGGAGGATCTGGGGCCAACGTCCTGACTTTC CASSFDRGGSGANVLTF
NA NA TRBJ2-3 TRBV20-1 TGCAGTGCCTTGGGGGGCACAGGTACGCAGTATTTT CSALGGTGTQYF
NA few TRBJ2-5 TRBV5-1 TGCGCCAGCTACCCCCTGCCGGGACGGCAAGAGACCCAGTACTTC CASYPLPGRQETQYF
NA few TRBJ2-2 TRBV25-1 TGTGCCAGCAGTGAAGTGAAGGGACACACCGGGGAGCTGTTTTTT CASSEVKGHTGELFF
TRBD1 once TRBJ1-2 TRBV18 TGTGCCAGCTCACCAACGGGTCCAGGGGGTTATGGCTACACCTTC CASSPTGPGGYGYTF
NA few TRBJ2-1 TRBV5-1 TGCGCCAGCAGCTTTACCCTAGGCCGGGGACTTCCCTACAATGAGCAGTTCTTC CASSFTLGRGLPYNEQFF
TRBD1 many TRBJ1-1 TRBV27 TGTGCCAGCAGTTCGGACAGGGGGAAGGTCCCTGAAGCTTTCTTT CASSSDRGKVPEAFF
NA NA TRBJ1-4 TRBV27 TGTGCCAGCAGTTTAGGCGCAGACCCTAATGAAAAACTGTTTTTT CASSLGADPNEKLFF
NA few TRBJ2-7 TRBV28 TGTGCCAGCAGTCCCAGCCTTGGTTTGGGCAGTCTCTCCTACGAGCAGTACTTC CASSPSLGLGSLSYEQYF
TRBD1 few TRBJ2-3 TRBV10-2 TGCGCCAGCAGTGGACAGGGGGCGTCTACGCAGTATTTT CASSGQGASTQYF
NA NA TRBJ2-3 TRBV27 TGTGCCAGCAGTTTATTCGGGGCAGGAGGAGGAGATACGCAGTATTTT CASSLFGAGGGDTQYF
NA many TRBJ1-6 TRBV27 TGTGCCAGCAGAATGCAGGGGAGTAATAATTCACCCCTCCACTTT CASRMQGSNNSPLHF